This passage covers 8 T cell receptor beta chains from one sample sequenced in a study of cytomegalovirus exposure and HLA in healthy donors. 13 Jbeta primers and 60 Vbeta primers were used for the PCR. Only in-frame clones appear in the TCRdb table, and some are missing; sequencing was by immunoSEQ multiplex PCR. Of roughly 180,000 clones listed, about 81% are singletons. Sequenced sample: PBMCs. The receptor set was obtained from a middle-aged man in good health and CMV-seronegative.

CDR3 loop: CASSLRVPSGPYEQYF. The CDR3 nucleotides are TGTGCCAGCAGCTTAAGAGTACCTAGCGGTCCCTACGAGCAGTACTTC. J is TRBJ2-7 and V is TRBV7-2, with 7 bases fitting TRBD2. The CDR3 is 16 residues long. Trimming at V came to 2 bases and at J to 2 bases, leaving 9 bases not matched to a gene. CDR1 is SGHTA and CDR2 is FQGNSA in the germline V gene.

The chain recombines TRBV28 with TRBJ2-1, with a tentative D call TRBD2 (5 bases). V lost 4 bases and J lost 9, with 13 bases in between. The germline gives CDR1 MDHEN, CDR2 SYDVKM. This CDR3 region has 13 residues. CDR3 sequence reads: CASSYGNRGEQFF. The CDR3 DNA follows: TGTGCCAGCAGTTACGGTAATCGGGGTGAGCAGTTCTTC.

The V gene is TRBV7-8, the J gene TRBJ1-2; 8 nucleotides agree with TRBD1. V shed 3 bases and J 8 bases; nucleotides not matched to a gene: 11. CDR3 length: 15 residues. Looked up from germline, CDR1 is SGHVS and CDR2 is FQNEAQ. CDR3 nucleotide sequence: TGTGCCAGCAGCTTGTCAGGGACAGGCCTGGGGGGCTACACCTTC. Encoded protein: CASSLSGTGLGGYTF.

The V and J genes are TRBV28 and TRBJ2-3; tentative D call: TRBD2 (7 bases). Germline V gene lookup returns CDR1 MDHEN and CDR2 SYDVKM. Trimming took 8 bases from V and 7 from J, leaving 19 bases between them. This CDR3 has 14 residues. The CDR3 is CASCPLGGGHTQYF. CDR3 bases: TGTGCCAGCTGCCCACTAGGGGGGGGCCATACGCAGTATTTT.

The chain recombines TRBV6-5 with TRBJ2-7, with a weak D call TRBD2 (6 bases). The CDR3 runs to 11 residues. CDR1 is MNHEY, CDR2 SVGAGI, per germline. CDR3 amino acids: CAVRGSYEQYF. The CDR3 DNA reads as TGTGCTGTACGGGGGTCCTACGAGCAGTACTTC.

The chain recombines TRBV27 with TRBJ2-5, with 10 bases fitting TRBD1. The assigned J gene may be wrong: the sequence end matches TRBJ2-7 better. Germline V gene sequence: CDR1 MNHEY, CDR2 SMNVEV (reference sequence). The CDR3 consists of 15 residues. CDR3 bases: TGTGCCAGCAGAGGGGGAGGGACAGGGGATTACGAGCAGTACTTC. Residues: CASRGGGTGDYEQYF.

The chain has TRBV28 and TRBJ2-3; no reliable D call. Trimming pared 5 bases from V and 3 bases from J, leaving 9 bases between. CDR3 length: 13 amino acids. Germline CDR1 MDHEN, CDR2 SYDVKM. The CDR3 nucleotides are TGTGCCAGCAGTCCCCCCAATACAGATACGCAGTATTTT. Protein sequence: CASSPPNTDTQYF.

V gene TRBV6-5 combines with J gene TRBJ2-1, with D possibly TRBD2 on 5 matching bases. The germline gives CDR1 MNHEY, CDR2 SVGAGI. This CDR3 is 14 amino acids long. Trimming took off 0 bases at V and 5 bases at J, with 8 bases between the two ends. CDR3 in DNA: TGTGCCAGCAGTTACTCGACTATAAACAATGAGCAGTTCTTC. As protein: CASSYSTINNEQFF.